A single sample gave rise to the 26 T cell receptor beta chains below, sequenced in a study of blood T cell repertoires in COVID-19. Measured with immunoSEQ multiplex PCR; TCRdb has only the in-frame clones, and not every one. The sample records some 80,000 clones, about nine tenths being singletons. Sequenced input: peripheral blood. The source of these receptors is a woman older than 75 with active or convalescent COVID-19.

This clone was counted a few times. The V gene is TRBV28, the J gene TRBJ1-2; 7 nucleotides match TRBD1. J was trimmed by 1 base and V by 7 bases; bases with no gene match: 12. In germline, CDR1 is MDHEN, CDR2 SYDVKM. The length of the CDR3 is 16 residues. Here the CDR3 DNA reads TGTGCCAGCACAGGGACAGCGGCCCTTCTTAACTATGGCTACACCTTC. This translates into CASTGTAALLNYGYTF.

This sequence joins TRBV6-4 and TRBJ1-1, with D maybe TRBD1 (6 bases). Germline values: CDR1 MRHNA, CDR2 SNTAGT. The CDR3 covers 13 residues. Trimming took off 6 bases at V and 1 base at J, with 9 bases between the two ends. The CDR3 region has the DNA TGTGCCAGCAGAAGGACAGCGAACACTGAAGCTTTCTTT. Translating it yields CASRRTANTEAFF.

The chain links TRBV6-5 to TRBJ2-5; 11 bases are a match to TRBD1. The CDR3 has 14 amino acids. The germline gives CDR1 MNHEY, CDR2 SVGAGI. Trimming took 6 bases from V and 4 from J; bases not matched to a gene: 4. The CDR3 region is CASRRTGGLETQYF. The CDR3 DNA reads TGTGCCAGCAGGCGGACAGGGGGCTTAGAGACCCAGTACTTC.

V gene TRBV10-3 combines with J gene TRBJ1-4, with D perhaps TRBD1 (5 bases). The CDR3 length is 13 residues. Germline assignment: CDR1 ENHRY and CDR2 SYGVKD. V lost 8 bases to trimming and J lost 4 bases, with 11 bases between them. The chain's CDR3 is CAIGQGLNEKLFF. CDR3 DNA sequence: TGTGCCATCGGCCAGGGCCTTAATGAAAAACTGTTTTTT.

The J gene is TRBJ2-5, the V gene TRBV9; 10 bases line up with TRBD2. The CDR3 has 16 amino acids. Unmatched junction bases numbered 7, after V lost 1 base and J lost 4 bases. Per germline, CDR1 SGDLS and CDR2 YYNGEE. The CDR3 DNA reads TGTGCCAGCAGCGTAACACTAGCGGGGAAGGGAGAGACCCAGTACTTC. It yields the protein CASSVTLAGKGETQYF.

The rearrangement joins TRBV19 to TRBJ2-7; D is ambiguous. The CDR3 covers 15 residues. Germline values: CDR1 LNHDA, CDR2 SQIVND (reference sequence). With 5 bases removed from V and 3 bases from J, the gap between germline ends came to 17 bases. The CDR3 reads CASSLNPLGSYEQYF. CDR3 coding DNA: TGTGCCAGTAGTCTAAATCCCCTCGGTAGCTACGAGCAGTACTTC.

The J gene is TRBJ1-2, the V gene TRBV6-5, with D possibly matching TRBD1 (5 bases). Germline loops: CDR1 MNHEY, CDR2 SVGAGI. Trimming took off 10 bases at V and 8 bases at J, with 14 bases between the two ends. This CDR3 has 11 residues. CDR3 coding DNA: TGTGCCATCCGGGGAGGGACCGGCTACACCTTC. It is translated as CAIRGGTGYTF.

The J gene is TRBJ1-1, the V gene TRBV24-1; maybe TRBD1 (5 bases). Trimming left V 5 bases short and J 6 bases short, with 15 bases between. The CDR3 extends over 14 amino acids. In germline, CDR1 is KGHDR, CDR2 SFDVKD. CDR3 DNA sequence: TGTGCCACCAGTGGGGGGGGGAGAGGCGCTGAAGCTTTCTTT. Its translation is CATSGGGRGAEAFF.

The rearrangement uses TRBV18 and TRBJ1-2; 8 bases are a match to TRBD1. Germline V gene sequence: CDR1 KGHSH, CDR2 LQKENI. The CDR3 has 15 amino acids. J lost 4 bases, V lost 3 bases, and 7 bases had no gene match. CDR3 residues: CASSPRDRTAYGYTF. The CDR3 DNA sequence: TGTGCCAGCTCACCCAGGGACAGGACAGCCTATGGCTACACCTTC.

The gene calls are TRBV5-8 and TRBJ2-5, with D possibly TRBD1 on 5 matching bases. V was pared by 4 bases and J by 1 base, with 14 bases between. The CDR3 extends over 15 amino acids. CDR1 is SGHTS and CDR2 is YDEGEE in the germline V gene. The CDR3 region is CASSERQPFQETQYF. For the CDR3, the DNA is TGTGCCAGCAGCGAGAGACAGCCCTTCCAAGAGACCCAGTACTTC.

J is TRBJ1-4 and V is TRBV4-3, with D maybe TRBD1 (6 bases). The CDR3 is made up of 17 amino acids. CDR1 and CDR2 (germline): LGHNA, YSLEER. V was shortened by 6 bases and J by 7 bases, with 24 bases between the two germline ends. The CDR3 coding sequence is TGCGCCAGCAGACAGACTAAAACAGGGACGGGGAGTGAAAAACTGTTTTTT. Translation gives CASRQTKTGTGSEKLFF.

The chain links TRBV12-3 or TRBV12-4 to TRBJ1-6; D unresolved. V dropped 3 bases and J dropped 7 bases, with 7 bases sitting between them. This CDR3 is 13 amino acids long. The CDR3 protein is CASSFRGNSPLHF. As DNA, the CDR3 is TGTGCCAGCAGTTTTCGGGGAAATTCACCCCTCCACTTT.

The V and J genes are TRBV15 and TRBJ2-1, with D possibly being TRBD2 (5 bases). Trimming left V 1 base short and J 4 bases short, with 11 bases between. Germline CDR1 and CDR2: LNHNV and YYDKDF (reference sequence). The CDR3 has 15 amino acids. The CDR3 nucleotides read TGTGCCACCAGCAGAGGAGCGGCTACATACAATGAGCAGTTCTTC. Amino acids: CATSRGAATYNEQFF.

The count of this clone is one. The chain uses TRBV20-1 and TRBJ2-5; D remains ambiguous. Germline V gives CDR1 DFQATT, CDR2 SNEGSKA (reference sequence). CDR3 size: 10 residues. V was clipped by 4 bases and J by 3 bases, with 3 bases between them. The CDR3 sequence: CSATEETQYF. The CDR3 DNA sequence: TGCAGTGCTACGGAAGAGACCCAGTACTTC.

J is TRBJ2-5 and V is TRBV6-2 or TRBV6-3, with TRBD2 as a possible D gene (6 bases). This CDR3 is 14 amino acids long. Germline V gives CDR1 MNHEY, CDR2 SVGEGT. V was shortened by 6 bases and J by 2 bases, with 13 bases between the two germline ends. Here the CDR3 reads CASSPTSRQETQYF. The CDR3 nucleotides read TGTGCCAGCAGCCCTACTAGCCGTCAAGAGACCCAGTACTTC.

The chain joins TRBV7-2 to TRBJ2-3; no reliable D call. Germline values: CDR1 SGHTA, CDR2 FQGNSA. The CDR3 loop spans 12 amino acids. Trimming cost V 6 bases and J 3 bases, with 7 bases left between them. CDR3 sequence (DNA): TGTGCCAGCAGGAGCGTGACAGATACGCAGTATTTT. Translation gives CASRSVTDTQYF.

The V call is TRBV2, the J call TRBJ2-5; tentative D call: TRBD1 (5 bases). CDR3 length: 13 residues. V was cut by 4 bases and J by 2 bases, with 8 bases left in between. In germline, CDR1 is SNHLY, CDR2 FYNNEI. The CDR3 DNA reads as TGTGCCAGCAGTGGACAGTATCAAGAGACCCAGTACTTC. Residues: CASSGQYQETQYF.

This chain joins TRBV4-2 and TRBJ2-1; 12 positions match TRBD2. V trimming: 4 bases; J trimming: 7 bases; junction bases outside the gene matches: 11. CDR1 is LGHNA and CDR2 is YNFKEQ in the germline V gene. CDR3 size: 17 residues. The CDR3 DNA is TGTGCCAGCAGCCTCCGACTAGCGGGGGAACTTTGGAATGAGCAGTTCTTC. It codes for CASSLRLAGELWNEQFF.

This clone was recorded a few times. The CDR3: CASSSSGVKNQPQHF. CDR3 sequence (DNA): TGTGCCAGCAGTTCCTCAGGGGTTAAGAATCAGCCCCAGCATTTT. This chain links TRBV6-2 or TRBV6-3 with TRBJ1-5, with D possibly TRBD1 on 6 matching bases. The length of the CDR3 is 15 residues. CDR1 is MNHEY and CDR2 is SVGEGT in the germline V gene. The V gene lost 4 bases and the J gene lost 4 bases, with 14 bases spanning the gap.

The gene calls are TRBV11-1 and TRBJ2-1; D is perhaps TRBD1 (5 bases). The V gene's germline CDR1 is SGHAT and CDR2 FQDESV (reference sequence). The CDR3 is made up of 15 amino acids. Trimming stripped 0 bases from V and 1 base from J, with 7 bases between. This CDR3 reads CASSLAGHSYNEQFF. The CDR3 DNA follows: TGTGCCAGCAGCTTAGCGGGGCATTCCTACAATGAGCAGTTCTTC. Together with reference TRBV11-1 and TRBJ2-1, the CDR3 gives the full variable domain: EAEVAQSPRYKITEKSQAVAFWCDPISGHATLYWYRQILGQGPELLVQFQDESVVDDSQLPKDRFSAERLKGVDSTLKIQPAELGDSAMYLCASSLAGHSYNEQFFGPGTRLTVL.

This clone appeared once. The rearrangement links TRBV7-9 to TRBJ1-6; D is unresolved. V was shortened by 1 base and J by 7 bases, with 14 bases between the two germline ends. The CDR3 runs 16 residues. The V gene's germline CDR1 is SEHNR and CDR2 FQNEAQ (reference sequence). CDR3 sequence reads: CASSLGGVSLNSPLHF. In DNA form, the CDR3 reads TGTGCCAGCAGCTTAGGTGGAGTCAGTCTGAATTCACCCCTCCACTTT. The entire variable domain, with the rest obtained from reference TRBV7-9 and TRBJ1-6, is as follows: DTGVSQNPRHKITKRGQNVTFRCDPISEHNRLYWYRQTLGQGPEFLTYFQNEAQLEKSRLLSDRFSAERPKGSFSTLEIQRTEQGDSAMYLCASSLGGVSLNSPLHFGNGTRLTVT.

The gene calls are TRBV28 and TRBJ1-2, with D perhaps TRBD1 (6 bases). Germline V lookup: CDR1 MDHEN, CDR2 SYDVKM. The CDR3 extends over 13 amino acids. With 6 bases removed from V and 4 bases from J, the gap between germline ends came to 12 bases. CDR3 bases: TGTGCCAGCAGACAACAGGGAATCTATGGCTACACCTTC. Its protein is CASRQQGIYGYTF.

The chain joins TRBV1 to TRBJ2-6; TRBD1 is taken as the D call from the table, unchecked against the DNA. TRBV1 is assigned pseudogene status. The CDR3 contains 14 residues. The CDR3 nucleotides read TGCACCAGCAGCCCAGGGGCTGGGGCCAACGTCCTGACTTTC. Translating gives CTSSPGAGANVLTF.

Comments on this clone: Mismatch with germline at one junction end may stem from a read error. The chain carries TRBV18 and TRBJ1-2; TRBD1 matches 12 bases. CDR1 and CDR2 from the germline V gene are KGHSH and LQKENI. The CDR3 runs to 15 residues. CDR3 sequence (DNA): TGTGCCAGCTCCCCGGGGGACAGGGGGCGTTTCGATACCAACTTC. Amino acid sequence: CASSPGDRGRFDTNF.

The genes are TRBV10-1 and TRBJ2-7; 9 bases are shared with TRBD1. J gave up 3 bases and V 6 bases, and 18 bases lay outside the gene matches. Looked up from germline, CDR1 is WNHNN and CDR2 is SYGVQD (reference sequence). The CDR3 covers 18 residues. The CDR3 sequence: CASRGVGDRAVYNYEQYF. DNA for the CDR3: TGCGCCAGCAGAGGGGTCGGGGACAGGGCGGTTTACAACTACGAGCAGTACTTC.

The J gene is TRBJ1-3, the V gene TRBV18; possible D gene TRBD1, 5 bases. Germline V gene sequence: CDR1 KGHSH, CDR2 LQKENI. The CDR3 is 16 residues long. V lost 2 bases, J lost 4 bases, and 15 bases lay in between. The CDR3 nucleotides read TGTGCCAGCTCACCATACCAGCAGGGTGGAGGAAACACCATATATTTT. Its translation is CASSPYQQGGGNTIYF.